The 21 T cell receptor beta chains below were found in one sample sequenced in a study of T-cell memory formation after mild COVID-19. Each CDR3 protein is one row after TCRdb ran MiXCR on the 5' RACE reads. Of 280,000 or so distinct CDR3 sequences in the sample, over 7% were seen once. The specimen sequenced was PBMCs or a T cell subset sorted from them (not recorded which). These TCRs come from a man younger than 35 who had mild COVID-19 (a few samples of this study predate the infection). Cell type and time point are not known.

The chain has TRBV20-1 and TRBJ1-2, with D possibly being TRBD1 (5 bases). The CDR3 has 14 amino acids. Germline assignment: CDR1 DFQATT and CDR2 SNEGSKA (reference sequence). V shed 6 bases and J shed 5 bases, with 19 bases lying between them. CDR3 sequence: CSAGGTAGGYGYTF. Written as DNA, the CDR3 is TGCAGTGCGGGAGGGACCGCGGGAGGGTATGGCTACACCTTC.

The J gene is TRBJ1-4, the V gene TRBV4-1, with 10 nucleotides matching TRBD1. The CDR3 loop spans 14 amino acids. Germline V CDR1 and CDR2: MGHRA, YSYEKL. The ends lost 5 bases at V and 6 bases at J; junction bases unmatched: 3. The CDR3 nucleotides are TGCGCCAGCAGCGCCGGGACAGGGGATGAAAAACTGTTTTTT. The encoded protein is CASSAGTGDEKLFF.

V is TRBV7-2 and J is TRBJ2-1, with 7 bases aligning to TRBD2. Trimming took 5 bases from V and 0 from J; bases not matched to a gene: 10. The germline gives CDR1 SGHTA, CDR2 FQGNSA. CDR3 length equals 17 residues. CDR3 coding DNA: TGTGCCAGCAGCAGAGGCGCTAGCGGTTACTCCTACAATGAGCAGTTCTTC. Protein sequence: CASSRGASGYSYNEQFF.

This clonotype was counted only a few times. The rearrangement links TRBV12-5 to TRBJ1-6; 10 bases fit TRBD1. The CDR3 extends over 19 amino acids. Per the germline V gene, CDR1 is LGHNT and CDR2 is FRNRAP. Unmatched junction bases numbered 11, after V lost 3 bases and J lost 3 bases. The CDR3: CASGFRLDRGPHYNSPLHF. The CDR3, as DNA: TGTGCTAGTGGTTTCCGGCTAGACAGGGGGCCCCACTATAATTCACCCCTCCACTTT.

The chain joins TRBV7-2 to TRBJ1-2; D not certain. The length of the CDR3 is 11 residues. Trimming stripped 6 bases from V and 5 bases from J, with 7 bases between. Germline V gene lookup returns CDR1 SGHTA and CDR2 FQGNSA. The CDR3 loop reads CASSAQYGYTF. As DNA, the CDR3 is TGTGCCAGCAGTGCCCAGTATGGCTACACCTTC.

CDR3 in amino acids: CSARAGREGYTF. CDR3 nucleotides: TGCAGTGCTAGAGCGGGGAGGGAGGGCTACACCTTC. V gene TRBV20-1 combines with J gene TRBJ1-2; no firm D call. CDR3 length: 12 residues. CDR1 is DFQATT and CDR2 is SNEGSKA in the germline V gene (reference sequence). V was pared by 1 base and J by 8 bases, with 11 bases between.

This clonotype was counted many times. V is TRBV7-6 and J is TRBJ2-5, with D hard to call. The germline V gene encodes CDR1 SGHVS and CDR2 FNYEAQ. V was cut by 2 bases and J by 3 bases, with 7 bases left in between. This CDR3 is built from 13 residues. CDR3 bases: TGTGCCAGCAGCTTACACGGTGAAGAGACCCAGTACTTC. The encoded protein is CASSLHGEETQYF. Combining the CDR3 with reference TRBV7-6 and TRBJ2-5 gives the whole variable domain GAGVSQSPRYKVTKRGQDVALRCDPISGHVSLYWYRQALGQGPEFLTYFNYEAQQDKSGLPNDRFSAERPEGSISTLTIQRTEQRDSAMYRCASSLHGEETQYFGPGTRLLVL.

This clonotype showed up just a few times. The rearrangement joins TRBV4-3 to TRBJ2-7; D is perhaps TRBD2 (5 bases). Between the trimmed V and J ends, which lost 9 bases and 4 bases, there was a span of 19 bases. The V gene's germline CDR1 is LGHNA and CDR2 YSLEER. The CDR3 consists of 14 residues. The CDR3 DNA follows: TGCGCCAGGGGAGTAGGTTATAACGGTTACGAGCAGTACGTC. As protein: CARGVGYNGYEQYV.

This clonotype was observed a handful of times. The chain recombines TRBV28 with TRBJ1-1, with no clear D. This CDR3 contains 14 residues. Deletions cut 0 bases from V and 0 bases from J, with 5 bases between. Germline values: CDR1 MDHEN, CDR2 SYDVKM. Written as DNA, the CDR3 is TGTGCCAGCAGTTTATGGCCGGTGAACACTGAAGCTTTCTTT. Protein sequence: CASSLWPVNTEAFF.

This clonotype was found many times. The chain carries TRBV6-5 and TRBJ2-2; D might be TRBD1 (6 bases). Germline lookup yields CDR1 MNHEY and CDR2 SVGAGI. CDR3 size: 17 residues. The V end lost 0 bases, the J end lost 0 bases, and 11 bases lay between the germline ends. CDR3 sequence (DNA): TGTGCCAGCAGTTACTCCCAGACAGGCGCGAACACCGGGGAGCTGTTTTTT. Amino acids: CASSYSQTGANTGELFF.

This clonotype appeared many times. The rearrangement uses TRBV6-5 and TRBJ2-6, with TRBD1 as a possible D gene (5 bases). This CDR3 is built from 15 residues. CDR1 MNHEY and CDR2 SVGAGI come from the germline V gene. V was pared by 2 bases and J by 2 bases, with 7 bases between. CDR3 sequence (DNA): TGTGCCAGCAGTTACAGGGGAACTGGGGCCAACGTCCTGACTTTC. Its translation is CASSYRGTGANVLTF.

This clonotype occurred many times. The chain joins TRBV5-1 to TRBJ2-2; weak D call: TRBD2 (5 bases). Germline V gives CDR1 SGHRS, CDR2 YFSETQ. This CDR3 is 15 amino acids long. The V end lost 1 base, the J end lost 0 bases, and 7 bases lay between the germline ends. CDR3 sequence (DNA): TGCGCCAGCAGCTTGAGGCGGGCGAACACCGGGGAGCTGTTTTTT. Protein: CASSLRRANTGELFF.

There are many counts of this clonotype. The gene calls are TRBV10-3 and TRBJ2-2; weak D call: TRBD1 (6 bases). V lost 6 bases, J lost 7 bases, and 15 bases lay in between. Germline V gene sequence: CDR1 ENHRY, CDR2 SYGVKD. This CDR3 has 14 residues. CDR3 DNA: TGTGCCATCAGGACACAGGGAGAGGACGGGGAGCTGTTTTTT. Its translation is CAIRTQGEDGELFF.

This clonotype was counted a few times. This chain connects TRBV12-3 or TRBV12-4 to TRBJ1-1; 7 bases line up with TRBD1. The CDR3 length is 14 residues. V lost 2 bases, J lost 4 bases, and 4 bases stayed unmatched. The CDR3 sequence is CASSLLYRGTEAFF. CDR3 DNA sequence: TGTGCCAGCAGTTTACTATACAGGGGCACTGAAGCTTTCTTT.

This clonotype turned up a few times. The chain is built from TRBV7-9 and TRBJ2-1, with 12 bases fitting TRBD1. J gave up 10 bases and V 4 bases, and 5 bases lay outside the gene matches. The germline gives CDR1 SEHNR, CDR2 FQNEAQ (reference sequence). This CDR3 region has 14 residues. The chain's CDR3 is CASSWDRGPLEQFF. The CDR3 nucleotides are TGTGCCAGCAGCTGGGACAGGGGGCCACTCGAGCAGTTCTTC. The whole variable domain, remainder taken from reference TRBV7-9 and TRBJ2-1, is DTGVSQNPRHKITKRGQNVTFRCDPISEHNRLYWYRQTLGQGPEFLTYFQNEAQLEKSRLLSDRFSAERPKGSFSTLEIQRTEQGDSAMYLCASSWDRGPLEQFFGPGTRLTVL.

This chain uses TRBV24-1 with TRBJ2-3; D is unresolved. The CDR3 extends over 15 amino acids. Germline CDR1 is KGHDR and CDR2 is SFDVKD. V was pared by 1 base and J by 6 bases, with 13 bases between. This CDR3 reads CATSDLRTARDTQYF. CDR3 DNA: TGTGCCACCAGTGATTTAAGAACCGCGAGGGATACGCAGTATTTT.

CDR3 nucleotides: TGCGCCAGCAGCTTCCGAGGCCCCACACGGGAGCAGTACTTC. It yields the protein CASSFRGPTREQYF. The J gene is TRBJ2-7, the V gene TRBV5-1; D ambiguous. The germline CDR1 and CDR2 sequences are SGHRS and YFSETQ. The CDR3 is made up of 14 amino acids. The V end was cut by 2 bases, the J end by 7 bases, with 16 bases between.

This clonotype came up many times. The V gene is TRBV25-1, the J gene TRBJ2-7; a possible D gene is TRBD1 (5 bases). V lost 5 bases and J lost 3, with 20 bases in between. The CDR3 is 16 amino acids. The V gene's germline CDR1 is MGHDK and CDR2 SYGVNS. The CDR3 sequence is CASSSVMTAPIYEQYF. The CDR3 nucleotides are TGTGCCAGCAGTTCTGTAATGACAGCCCCCATCTACGAGCAGTACTTC.

The chain links TRBV6-5 to TRBJ2-6, with D perhaps given as TRBD1 or TRBD2 (5 bases each). Germline V CDR1 and CDR2: MNHEY, SVGAGI. The CDR3 totals 18 residues. Between the trimmed V and J ends, which lost 6 bases and 1 base, there was a span of 19 bases. CDR3 DNA: TGTGCCAGCAGCTTTCAAGAGGGGAGTCAGTCTGGGGCCAACGTCCTGACTTTC. This sequence encodes CASSFQEGSQSGANVLTF.

The chain carries TRBV4-1 and TRBJ2-3; D gene unclear. Germline V gene lookup returns CDR1 MGHRA and CDR2 YSYEKL. The CDR3 length is 13 residues. Trimming shortened V by 4 bases and J by 2 bases, and 7 bases separated the two germline ends. The CDR3 sequence: CASSRGNTDTQYF. The CDR3 DNA reads TGCGCCAGCAGCCGGGGTAACACAGATACGCAGTATTTT.

This rearrangement joins TRBV5-1 to TRBJ2-5; D is undetermined. Germline CDR1 and CDR2: SGHRS and YFSETQ. The germline V and J ends were trimmed by 4 bases and 2 bases, with 9 bases remaining between them. CDR3 length: 13 residues. CDR3 nucleotide sequence: TGCGCCAGCAGCGGTGGCATACAAGAGACCCAGTACTTC. It yields the protein CASSGGIQETQYF.